What follows is one T cell receptor (beta chain) and its context. Its antigen remains unidentified. This entry is derived from a study of CD8+CD57+ T cells in acquired aplastic anemia. CDR3 and TCR beta VDJ profiling relied on a genomic DNA template. MiXCR, applied by TCRdb to the reads, yields one record per CDR3 protein. The repertoire consists of around 21,000 distinct CDR3 sequences, with about 40% occurring once and the leading ten covering around 87%. Trimming cost V 1 base and J 4 bases, with 6 bases left between them. This CDR3 has 13 amino acids. The germline V gene has CDR1 PRHDT and CDR2 FYEKMQ (reference sequence). Study observations and caveats: Both patients and controls carried the same twenty-nine CD8+ CDR3 sequences. Lower diversity marked CD8+CD57+ cells in patients, relative to total CD4+ and CD8+ pools.

All sequencing subjects had displayed CD8+CD57+ cell expansion on flow cytometry. Patients had not yet gotten any therapy when their blood was taken for sampling. Sequenced: CD8+CD57+ T cells sorted from PBMCs. This sample's subset: bead-enriched CD8+CD57+ effector memory T cells from SAA patients. The sequence was collected from a human donor with aplastic anemia. The J gene is TRBJ2-3, the V gene TRBV13, with no clear D. This chain's CDR3 is CASSLARSDTQYF. The CDR3 bases are TGTGCCAGCAGCTTAGCGCGGTCAGATACGCAGTATTTT.